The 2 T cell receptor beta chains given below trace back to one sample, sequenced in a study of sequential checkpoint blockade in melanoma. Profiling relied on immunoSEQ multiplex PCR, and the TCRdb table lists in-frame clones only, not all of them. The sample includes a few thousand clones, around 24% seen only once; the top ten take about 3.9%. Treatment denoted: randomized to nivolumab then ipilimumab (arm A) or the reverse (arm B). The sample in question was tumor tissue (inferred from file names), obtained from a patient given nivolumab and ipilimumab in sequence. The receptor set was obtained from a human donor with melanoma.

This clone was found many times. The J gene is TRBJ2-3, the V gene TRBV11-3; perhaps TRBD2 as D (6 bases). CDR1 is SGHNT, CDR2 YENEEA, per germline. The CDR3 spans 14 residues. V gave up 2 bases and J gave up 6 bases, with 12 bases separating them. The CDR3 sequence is CASSLLRGLDTQYF. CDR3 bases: TGTGCCAGCAGCTTATTACGGGGGTTGGATACGCAGTATTTT. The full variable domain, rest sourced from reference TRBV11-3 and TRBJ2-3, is EAGVVQSPRYKIIEKKQPVAFWCNPISGHNTLYWYLQNLGQGPELLIRYENEEAVDDSQLPKDRFSAERLKGVDSTLKIQPAELGDSAVYLCASSLLRGLDTQYFGPGTRLTVL.

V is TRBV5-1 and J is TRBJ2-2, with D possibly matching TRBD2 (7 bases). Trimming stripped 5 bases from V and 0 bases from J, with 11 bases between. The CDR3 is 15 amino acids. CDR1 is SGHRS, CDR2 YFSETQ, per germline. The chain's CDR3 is CASRWGGANTGELFF. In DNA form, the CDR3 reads TGCGCCAGCAGATGGGGGGGCGCGAACACCGGGGAGCTGTTTTTT.